Listed here are 11 T cell receptor beta chains from one sample, sequenced in a study of a mutant IDH1 vaccine in newly diagnosed glioma. The protocol was immunoSEQ multiplex PCR, while the TCRdb copy is restricted to in-frame clones and leaves out a portion. The sample has about 92,000 clones; 80% are singletons. As to time point: baseline, week 1 (first vaccination visit). The treatment is: pre-vaccination baseline after standard-of-care therapy. The source material was PBMCs, sampled from a glioma patient treated with radiotherapy, temozolomide or both. Source of these receptors: a middle-aged man with glioma.

J is TRBJ2-5 and V is TRBV5-1; 9 bases align to TRBD2. CDR1 is SGHRS, CDR2 YFSETQ, per germline. V lost 0 bases and J lost 5; bases outside the gene matches: 5. The CDR3 is 15 amino acids. The CDR3 sequence is CASSLESGRLETQYF. The CDR3, as DNA: TGCGCCAGCAGCTTGGAAAGCGGGAGGTTGGAGACCCAGTACTTC.

This chain links TRBV7-2 with TRBJ2-5; D unresolved. The CDR3 is 11 amino acids. Germline CDR1 and CDR2: SGHTA and FQGNSA. The germline V and J ends were trimmed by 5 bases and 1 base, with 2 bases remaining between them. The chain's CDR3 is CASSPQETQYF. Written as DNA, the CDR3 is TGTGCCAGCAGCCCCCAAGAGACCCAGTACTTC.

The chain is built from TRBV5-5 and TRBJ2-5, with D perhaps TRBD2 (6 bases). The CDR3 is 15 amino acids. The V gene lost 4 bases and the J gene lost 4 bases, with 17 bases spanning the gap. Germline CDR1 is SGHKS and CDR2 is YYEKEE (reference sequence). CDR3 coding DNA: TGTGCCAGCAGCCCGGGACTTCCACGGCGAGAGACCCAGTACTTC. This codes for CASSPGLPRRETQYF.

The V gene is TRBV7-2, the J gene TRBJ2-5; D remains ambiguous. The CDR3 is 11 amino acids. Germline V CDR1 and CDR2: SGHTA, FQGNSA. The germline V and J ends were trimmed by 6 bases and 4 bases, with 6 bases remaining between them. The CDR3 DNA sequence: TGTGCCAGCAGTCTCACAGAGACCCAGTACTTC. Its translation: CASSLTETQYF. Combining the CDR3 with reference TRBV7-2 and TRBJ2-5 gives the whole variable domain GAGVSQSPSNKVTEKGKDVELRCDPISGHTALYWYRQSLGQGLEFLIYFQGNSAPDKSGLPSDRFSAERTGGSVSTLTIQRTQQEDSAVYLCASSLTETQYFGPGTRLLVL.

This chain links TRBV9 with TRBJ2-1, with 8 bases fitting TRBD1. V shed 2 bases, J shed 8 bases, and the junction held 6 bases outside the gene matches. The CDR3 sequence is 14 residues long. In germline, CDR1 is SGDLS, CDR2 YYNGEE. The CDR3 reads CASSVGTGSDEQFF. CDR3 in DNA: TGTGCCAGCAGCGTCGGGACAGGCTCGGATGAGCAGTTCTTC.

The chain couples TRBV7-2 to TRBJ2-7; possible D gene TRBD2, 5 bases. V shed 6 bases and J shed 5 bases, with 11 bases lying between them. The CDR3 extends over 12 amino acids. The V gene's germline CDR1 is SGHTA and CDR2 FQGNSA. The CDR3 loop reads CASRAPGNEQYF. The CDR3 DNA follows: TGTGCCAGCAGGGCCCCGGGGAACGAGCAGTACTTC.

Notes on this clone: Sequence at one end of the junction differs from germline and may be a read error. The chain employs TRBV7-9 and TRBJ1-5; D gene uncertain. The germline V gene encodes CDR1 SEHNR and CDR2 FQNEAQ (reference sequence). The CDR3 is 17 amino acids. This CDR3 reads CASSQEPWGYGNQPQHF. CDR3 bases: TGCGCCAGCAGCCAAGAACCATGGGGTTACGGCAATCAGCCCCAGCATTTT. Based on the CDR3 plus reference TRBV7-9 and TRBJ1-5, the full variable domain is DTGVSQNPRHKITKRGQNVTFRCDPISEHNRLYWYRQTLGQGPEFLTYFQNEAQLEKSRLLSDRFSAERPKGSFSTLEIQRTEQGDSAMYLCASSQEPWGYGNQPQHFGDGTRLSIL.

The gene calls are TRBV7-2 and TRBJ2-7, with TRBD2 matching over 9 bases. The CDR3 is 14 residues long. Germline values: CDR1 SGHTA, CDR2 FQGNSA. The J segment lost 3 bases and the V segment lost 5 bases, leaving 5 bases of the junction unmatched. The CDR3 spells CASSQETSGYEQYF. The DNA of the CDR3 is TGTGCCAGCAGCCAAGAGACTAGCGGCTACGAGCAGTACTTC.

J is TRBJ2-7 and V is TRBV5-1; 12 bases map to TRBD2. Germline V lookup: CDR1 SGHRS, CDR2 YFSETQ. The length of the CDR3 is 17 residues. The V gene end was trimmed by 3 bases and the J gene end by 1 base; junction bases not matched to a gene: 8. CDR3: CASSSGLAGPMSYEQYF. In DNA form, the CDR3 reads TGCGCCAGCAGCTCCGGACTAGCGGGACCTATGTCCTACGAGCAGTACTTC.

The chain is built from TRBV4-1 and TRBJ1-6; 8 bases line up with TRBD1. Germline V lookup: CDR1 MGHRA, CDR2 YSYEKL. Germline trimming cut 6 bases from V and 5 bases from J; bases unmatched to any gene: 9. The CDR3 has 16 residues. Here the CDR3 DNA reads TGCGCCAGCAGTCCCCTCCCGACAGGGGATAATTCACCCCTCCACTTT. Its translation is CASSPLPTGDNSPLHF.

The CDR3 region is CASSIDAGNNEQFF. DNA of the CDR3: TGTGCCAGTAGTATAGATGCAGGAAACAATGAGCAGTTCTTC. V gene TRBV19 combines with J gene TRBJ2-1; no definite D call. Germline lookup yields CDR1 LNHDA and CDR2 SQIVND (reference sequence). Trimming pared 0 bases from V and 5 bases from J, leaving 8 bases between. This CDR3 comprises 14 residues.